The 14 T cell receptor beta chains in this list originate from one sample, sequenced in a study of blood T cell repertoires in COVID-19. The repertoire was sequenced with immunoSEQ multiplex PCR; TCRdb's copy has only in-frame clones and lacks some. The sample includes some 38,000 clones, roughly 78% of them seen just once. Sequenced material: peripheral blood. The receptors stem from a man aged 70 or older with acute or convalescent COVID-19.

The chain uses TRBV6-5 and TRBJ2-2; perhaps TRBD2 as D (6 bases). V gave up 6 bases and J gave up 1 base, with 12 bases separating them. From germline, CDR1 is MNHEY and CDR2 SVGAGI. The CDR3 loop spans 15 amino acids. CDR3 DNA sequence: TGTGCCAGCAGCTACCATAGCGGGAACACCGGGGAGCTGTTTTTT. It encodes CASSYHSGNTGELFF.

The gene calls are TRBV4-3 and TRBJ1-2; 8 nucleotides line up with TRBD1. The CDR3 totals 18 residues. Germline CDR1 LGHNA, CDR2 YSLEER. The V segment lost 3 bases and the J segment 4 bases; nucleotides outside the gene matches: 16. In DNA, the CDR3 is TGCGCCAGCAGCCAGGCTCTCACCGTCTCAGGGGGCAGCTATGGCTACACCTTC. This codes for CASSQALTVSGGSYGYTF.

The V call is TRBV18, the J call TRBJ1-1; a possible D gene is TRBD1 (5 bases). V dropped 3 bases and J dropped 0 bases, with 11 bases sitting between them. This CDR3 region has 15 residues. Germline V gives CDR1 KGHSH, CDR2 LQKENI. The CDR3 nucleotides are TGTGCCAGCTCACCCTTGACAGCCATGAACACTGAAGCTTTCTTT. Protein sequence: CASSPLTAMNTEAFF.

This chain links TRBV7-8 with TRBJ2-2; 7 nucleotides match TRBD2. J lost 0 bases, V lost 11 bases, and 6 bases had no gene match. Germline V gene lookup returns CDR1 SGHVS and CDR2 FQNEAQ. The CDR3 covers 14 residues. The CDR3 DNA is TGTGCCGGAAGGGGAGGGGCGAACACCGGGGAGCTGTTTTTT. Its translation: CAGRGGANTGELFF.

In DNA, the CDR3 is TGCAGTGCTGCCCGGGGGACCCAGTACTTC. Encoded protein: CSAARGTQYF. The chain links TRBV20-1 to TRBJ2-5, with D tentatively TRBD2 (5 bases). Germline lookup yields CDR1 DFQATT and CDR2 SNEGSKA (reference sequence). Trimming removed 5 bases from V and 7 bases from J, with 8 bases in between. The CDR3 has 10 residues.

The sample holds one count of this clone. The genes are TRBV15 and TRBJ2-1; 12 bases align to TRBD2. CDR1 and CDR2 (germline): LNHNV, YYDKDF (reference sequence). This CDR3 has 14 amino acids. J gave up 8 bases and V 6 bases, and 5 bases lay outside the gene matches. CDR3 residues: CATSLTSGSYEQFF. CDR3 coding DNA: TGTGCCACCAGTTTGACTAGCGGGAGTTATGAGCAGTTCTTC.

The rearrangement links TRBV9 to TRBJ2-4, with 8 bases fitting TRBD1. J lost 6 bases, V lost 0 bases, and 5 bases had no gene match. This CDR3 has 15 amino acids. Germline assignment: CDR1 SGDLS and CDR2 YYNGEE. Written as DNA, the CDR3 is TGTGCCAGCAGCGTAGACAGGGGGGTGTTAAACATTCAGTACTTC. Its protein product is CASSVDRGVLNIQYF.

This clone was seen just once. V usage is TRBV5-1 and J usage is TRBJ1-1; weak D call: TRBD1 (6 bases). The CDR3 runs 15 residues. Trimming removed 0 bases from V and 5 bases from J, with 14 bases in between. Germline V gives CDR1 SGHRS, CDR2 YFSETQ. CDR3 loop: CASSLAGTSDTEAFF. The CDR3, as DNA: TGCGCCAGCAGCTTGGCCGGGACATCGGATACTGAAGCTTTCTTT.

The chain employs TRBV18 and TRBJ2-1, with 11 bases identical to TRBD2. Germline lookup yields CDR1 KGHSH and CDR2 LQKENI. The J segment lost 5 bases and the V segment lost 0 bases, leaving 0 bases of the junction unmatched. This CDR3 spans 15 amino acids. CDR3 region: CASSPPGLADNEQFF. CDR3 bases: TGTGCCAGCTCACCACCGGGACTAGCGGACAATGAGCAGTTCTTC.

This clone was detected once. The junction departs from the called germline gene at one end, perhaps through a read error. The V gene is TRBV19, the J gene TRBJ1-2, with 7 bases aligning to TRBD1. The CDR3 has 13 amino acids. The V gene's germline CDR1 is LNHDA and CDR2 SQIVND (reference sequence). The CDR3 region is CASSIVRGGEKNF. The CDR3 bases are TGTGCCAGTAGTATAGTTCGAGGGGGCGAAAAGAACTTC.

V usage is TRBV24-1 and J usage is TRBJ1-3; D is unclear. CDR3 length: 16 residues. Deletions cut 7 bases from V and 1 base from J, with 16 bases between. CDR1 and CDR2 from the germline V gene are KGHDR and SFDVKD. The DNA of the CDR3 is TGTGCCACCAGGTTTGGTCAGGCCAAATCTGGAAACACCATATATTTT. It specifies CATRFGQAKSGNTIYF.

The chain employs TRBV5-4 and TRBJ2-2, with 8 nucleotides matching TRBD2. V dropped 0 bases and J dropped 3; count of bases not matched to a gene: 1. This CDR3 region has 15 residues. Looked up from germline, CDR1 is SGHNT and CDR2 is YYREEE (reference sequence). The CDR3 spells CASSLAGGDTGELFF. The CDR3 DNA reads as TGTGCCAGCAGCTTGGCGGGGGGGGACACCGGGGAGCTGTTTTTT.

This clone appeared a single time. V gene TRBV29-1 combines with J gene TRBJ2-2; TRBD2 is a possible D gene (6 bases). This CDR3 spans 15 amino acids. V was cut by 4 bases and J by 0 bases, with 12 bases left in between. The germline V gene has CDR1 SQVTM and CDR2 ANQGSEA. Here the CDR3 reads CSVAARDSNTGELFF. The CDR3 DNA follows: TGCAGCGTTGCTGCCAGGGACTCGAACACCGGGGAGCTGTTTTTT.

The V and J genes are TRBV4-1 and TRBJ2-1; D perhaps matches TRBD1 (5 bases). Trimming took 4 bases from V and 5 from J, leaving 15 bases between them. The germline gives CDR1 MGHRA, CDR2 YSYEKL. The CDR3 runs 15 residues. CDR3 nucleotide sequence: TGCGCCAGCAGCCGAAACGACGACAGAAACAATGAGCAGTTCTTC. It encodes CASSRNDDRNNEQFF.